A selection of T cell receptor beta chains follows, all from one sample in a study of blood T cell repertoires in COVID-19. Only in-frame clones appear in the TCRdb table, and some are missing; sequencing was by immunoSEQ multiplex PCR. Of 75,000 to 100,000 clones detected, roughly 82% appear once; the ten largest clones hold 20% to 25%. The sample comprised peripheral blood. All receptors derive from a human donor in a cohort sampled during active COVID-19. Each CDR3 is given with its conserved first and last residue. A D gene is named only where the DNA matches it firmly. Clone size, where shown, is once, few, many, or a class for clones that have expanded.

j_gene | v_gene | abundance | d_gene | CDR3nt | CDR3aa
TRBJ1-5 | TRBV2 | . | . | TGTGCCAGCAGTGAATGGGACAATAGCAATCAGCCCCAGCATTTT | CASSEWDNSNQPQHF
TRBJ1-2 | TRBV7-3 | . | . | TGTGCCAGCAGCCGGTCGGGGGTTGGTGGCTACACCTTC | CASSRSGVGGYTF
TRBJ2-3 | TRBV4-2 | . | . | TGTGCCAGCAGCCGAAGAGGTGAGGAAGATACGCAGTATTTT | CASSRRGEEDTQYF
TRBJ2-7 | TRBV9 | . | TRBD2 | TGTGCCAGCAGCCCCCGGACTAGCGGGGCCTACGAGCAGTACTTC | CASSPRTSGAYEQYF
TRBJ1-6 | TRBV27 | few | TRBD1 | TGTGCCAGCAGTCGAACTCCCTGGACAGGGAATTCACCCCTCCACTTT | CASSRTPWTGNSPLHF
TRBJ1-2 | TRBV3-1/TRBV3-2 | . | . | TGTGCCAGCACCGGACAGTACTATGGCTACACCTTC | CASTGQYYGYTF
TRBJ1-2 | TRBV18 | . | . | TGTGCCAGCTCACCACGGGGCGCGGGGTATGGCTACACCTTC | CASSPRGAGYGYTF
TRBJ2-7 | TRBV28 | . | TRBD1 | TGTGCCAGCACCATGGGACAGGACGAGCAGTACTTC | CASTMGQDEQYF
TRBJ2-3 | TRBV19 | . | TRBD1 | TGTGCCAGTAGTATAGACCCCCCGGGACAGGGGGCAACAGATACGCAGTATTTT | CASSIDPPGQGATDTQYF
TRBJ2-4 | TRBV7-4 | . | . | TGTGCCAGCAGCTTAACCCCCTACAGGGAAGGTAGACACATTCAGTACTTC | CASSLTPYREGRHIQYF
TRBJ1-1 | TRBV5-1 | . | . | TGCGCCAGCAGCTCCAGTTCCAGGGGTACTGAAGCTTTCTTT | CASSSSSRGTEAFF
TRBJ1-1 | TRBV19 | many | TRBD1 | TGTGCCATCCGGGCAGGGGGCACTGAAGCTTTCTTT | CAIRAGGTEAFF
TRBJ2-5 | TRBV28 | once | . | TGTGCCAGCAGCCCTTGGACAGTCCAAGAGACCCAGTACTTC | CASSPWTVQETQYF
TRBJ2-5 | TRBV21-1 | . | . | TGTGCCAGGACAGGGCAAGAGACCCAGTACTTC | CARTGQETQYF
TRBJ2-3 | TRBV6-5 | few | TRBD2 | TGTGCCAGCAGCCGGGGAGGGTTTTCAGATACGCAGTATTTT | CASSRGGFSDTQYF
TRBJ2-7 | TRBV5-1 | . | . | TGCGCCAGCAGCTTGGCCGGGGGGCCTACCTACGAGCAGTACTTC | CASSLAGGPTYEQYF
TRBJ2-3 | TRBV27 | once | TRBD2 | TGTGCCAGCAGTGGGGACTACCTCCCAGATACGCAGTATTTT | CASSGDYLPDTQYF
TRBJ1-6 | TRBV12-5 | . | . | TGTGCTAGTGGTTTGGTACCTACGTCCCCCCTCCACTTT | CASGLVPTSPLHF
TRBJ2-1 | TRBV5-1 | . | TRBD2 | TGCGCCAGCAGCATAAGTCCCATTCCGGTTGGCAGCGGGGGCCTCGCTGGGGGATACAATGAGCAGTTCTTC | CASSISPIPVGSGGLAGGYNEQFF
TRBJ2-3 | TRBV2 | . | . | TGTGCCAGCAGCGCCGCAGGGAACACAGATACGCAGTATTTT | CASSAAGNTDTQYF
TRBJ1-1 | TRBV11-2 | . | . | TGTGCCAGCAGCCTGAGAGGGTTGATCACTGAAGCTTTCTTT | CASSLRGLITEAFF
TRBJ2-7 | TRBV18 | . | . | TGTGCCAGCTCACCATCCCCGGGTCCCTACGAGCAGTACTTC | CASSPSPGPYEQYF
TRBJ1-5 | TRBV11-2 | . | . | TGTGCCAGCAGCTCCCAAAAAAATCAGCCCCAGCATTTT | CASSSQKNQPQHF
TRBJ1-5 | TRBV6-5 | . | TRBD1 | TGTGCCAGCACCGGACAGGTCCGGGGTCAGCCCCAGCATTTT | CASTGQVRGQPQHF
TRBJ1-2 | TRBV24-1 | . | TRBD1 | TGTGCCACCAGTGGTCTCGGAGGGGGCCGAGACAGAGTGAGCTATGGCTACACCTTC | CATSGLGGGRDRVSYGYTF
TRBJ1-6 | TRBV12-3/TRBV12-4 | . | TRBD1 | TGTGCCAGCACCAGGGACAGGAATTCACCCCTCCACTTT | CASTRDRNSPLHF
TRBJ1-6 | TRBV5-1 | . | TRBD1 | TGCGCCAGCAGCCCAAGGCCCGGGACAGGGTCGTTGTCCCTCCACTTT | CASSPRPGTGSLSLHF
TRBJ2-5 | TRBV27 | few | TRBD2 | TGTGCCAGCAGTACACACACTAGCGGGGGTGGGACCCAGTACTTC | CASSTHTSGGGTQYF
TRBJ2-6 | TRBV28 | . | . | TGTGCCAGCAGTTTTGGAGGGTCTGGGGCCAACGTCCTGACTTTC | CASSFGGSGANVLTF
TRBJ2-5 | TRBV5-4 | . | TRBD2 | TGTGCCAGCAGCTTGGGGGCGGGGGGAAAAGAGACCCAGTACTTC | CASSLGAGGKETQYF
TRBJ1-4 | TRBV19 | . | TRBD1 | TGTGCCAGTAGTATAAGGTTCGGACAGGGTGGAAGAAAACTGTTTTTT | CASSIRFGQGGRKLFF
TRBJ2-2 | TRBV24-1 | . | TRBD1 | TGTGCCACCAGTGATGGGGGGGGACAGGGACGTCCCCTGAGCACCGGGGAGCTGTTTTTT | CATSDGGGQGRPLSTGELFF
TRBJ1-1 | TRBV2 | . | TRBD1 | TGTGCCAGCAGTAACAGGGGCATGAACACTGAAGCTTTCTTT | CASSNRGMNTEAFF
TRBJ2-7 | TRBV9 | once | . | TGTGCCAGCAGCGTAGGTAACAGCTACGAGCAGTACTTC | CASSVGNSYEQYF
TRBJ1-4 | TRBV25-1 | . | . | TGTGCCGAGGGCTCAACTAATGAAAAACTGTTTTTT | CAEGSTNEKLFF
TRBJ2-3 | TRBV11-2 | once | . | TGTGCCAGCAGCTCCTTAACTAGCACAGATACGCAGTATTTT | CASSSLTSTDTQYF
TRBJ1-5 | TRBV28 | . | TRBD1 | TGTGCCAGCAGTCCAGGGGGCTCGAGCAATCAGCCCCAGCATTTT | CASSPGGSSNQPQHF
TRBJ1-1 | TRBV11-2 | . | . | TGTGCCAGCAGCTTAGCGGAGGGGCGAGGGACTGAAGCTTTCTTT | CASSLAEGRGTEAFF
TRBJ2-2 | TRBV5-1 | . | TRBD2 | TGCGCCAGCAGCCCGACCCTTAGCGGGACGAACACCGGGGAGCTGTTTTTT | CASSPTLSGTNTGELFF
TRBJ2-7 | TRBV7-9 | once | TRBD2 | TGTGCCAGCCTCCCTCGGGGGGGCGACGAGCAGTACTTC | CASLPRGGDEQYF
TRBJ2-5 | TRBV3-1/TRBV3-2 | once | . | TGTGCCAGCAGCCAGGCCGCGGCCCAGTACTTC | CASSQAAAQYF
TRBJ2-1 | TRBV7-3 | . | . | TGTGCCAGCAGCTCCACGGGGGACCAATACAATGAGCAGTTCTTC | CASSSTGDQYNEQFF
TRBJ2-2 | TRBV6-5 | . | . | TGTGCCGGCTACTCGGGTTCCCTGAACACCGGGGAGCTGTTTTTT | CAGYSGSLNTGELFF
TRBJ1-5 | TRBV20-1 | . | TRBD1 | TGCAGTGCTAGTTGGGGACAGGGGAGAAATCAGCCCCAGCATTTT | CSASWGQGRNQPQHF
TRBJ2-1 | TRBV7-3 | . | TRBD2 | TGTGCCAGCTCCTACGCCGGGACTAGCGGTTTTGAGCAGTTCTTC | CASSYAGTSGFEQFF
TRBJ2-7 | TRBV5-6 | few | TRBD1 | TGTGCCAGCAGCTTGAGGAGGACAGGGGCGATCGAGCAGTACTTC | CASSLRRTGAIEQYF
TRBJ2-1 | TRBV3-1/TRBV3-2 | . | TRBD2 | TGTGCCAGCAGCCCGCGGGGGGTCGCGGCCTACAATGAGCAGTTCTTC | CASSPRGVAAYNEQFF
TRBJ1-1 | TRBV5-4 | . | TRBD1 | TGTGCCAGCAGCATGTTGACAGGGAGCAACACTGAAGCTTTCTTT | CASSMLTGSNTEAFF
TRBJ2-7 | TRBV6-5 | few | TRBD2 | TGTGCCAGCAGTTACGCACGGACTAGCAGCTACGAGCAGTACTTC | CASSYARTSSYEQYF
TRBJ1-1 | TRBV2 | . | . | TGTGCCAGCAGTGAAGCGCAGGGAAGTTGGACTGAAGCTTTCTTT | CASSEAQGSWTEAFF
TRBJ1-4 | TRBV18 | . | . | TGTGCCAGCTCGTACCCAGGGATTAATGAAAAACTGTTTTTT | CASSYPGINEKLFF
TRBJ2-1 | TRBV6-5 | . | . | TGTGCCAGCAGGCGGGGAGTCCAGGATGAGCAGTTCTTC | CASRRGVQDEQFF
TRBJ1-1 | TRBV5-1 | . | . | TGCGCCAGCAGCTTGAAGTCGCGGGCCACTGAAGCTTTCTTT | CASSLKSRATEAFF
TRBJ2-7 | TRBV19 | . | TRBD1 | TGTGCCAGTAGTTCAATACAGGGGGCATCATACGAGCAGTACTTC | CASSSIQGASYEQYF